The 30 T cell receptor beta chains given below trace back to one sample, sequenced in a study of CD8 T cells in ankylosing spondylitis. General study results and limits: A motif of eight or nine highly homologous TCR beta variants was seen as apparently characteristic of ankylosing spondylitis blood.

These receptors have no known antigen. MiXCR, applied by TCRdb to the 5' RACE reads, yields one record per CDR3 protein. The table lists fewer than 550,000 distinct CDR3 sequences, roughly 5.3% of them singletons, with under 4.5% in the top ten. Specimen: blood, either unsorted or a sorted T cell fraction (not recorded which). The receptors stem from a male donor with ankylosing spondylitis.

This clonotype was seen many times. The rearrangement links TRBV12-3 or TRBV12-4 to TRBJ2-5; 9 nucleotides line up with TRBD1. The CDR3 runs to 16 residues. V lost 5 bases, J lost 4 bases, and 11 bases stayed unmatched. CDR3 sequence: CASSPGQGLRGETQYF. The CDR3 region has the DNA TGTGCCAGCAGTCCGGGACAGGGTTTACGCGGAGAGACCCAGTACTTC.

This clonotype was seen many times. The V call is TRBV9, the J call TRBJ2-7; D perhaps matches TRBD1 (5 bases). Deletions cut 0 bases from V and 6 bases from J, with 16 bases between. CDR3 length: 15 residues. CDR1 and CDR2 from the germline V gene are SGDLS and YYNGEE. The CDR3 DNA is TGTGCCAGCAGCGTAGTGGGGTGGGGCCTCGGCGAGCAGTACTTC. Its protein is CASSVVGWGLGEQYF. Drawing the rest from reference TRBV9 and TRBJ2-7, the complete variable domain is DSGVTQTPKHLITATGQRVTLRCSPRSGDLSVYWYQQSLDQGLQFLIQYYNGEERAKGNILERFSAQQFPDLHSELNLSSLELGDSALYFCASSVVGWGLGEQYFGPGTRLTVT.

V is TRBV7-2 and J is TRBJ2-1; D gene uncertain. The CDR3 consists of 15 residues. The germline gives CDR1 SGHTA, CDR2 FQGNSA. V was pared by 3 bases and J by 4 bases, with 13 bases between. The CDR3 reads CASSLSPYPYNEQFF. DNA of the CDR3: TGTGCCAGCAGCTTGAGTCCTTACCCTTACAATGAGCAGTTCTTC.

Many counts were recorded for this clonotype. The rearrangement links TRBV20-1 to TRBJ2-1; possibly TRBD2 for D (6 bases). The CDR3 has 12 amino acids. Germline V gene lookup returns CDR1 DFQATT and CDR2 SNEGSKA (reference sequence). V lost 5 bases, J lost 4 bases, and 9 bases lay in between. The CDR3 DNA follows: TGCAGTGCTCGTAGCGGATACAATGAGCAGTTCTTC. Translation gives CSARSGYNEQFF.

This clonotype was found many times. The rearrangement uses TRBV15 and TRBJ2-7; maybe TRBD2 (5 bases). The CDR3 loop spans 14 amino acids. V shed 1 base and J shed 2 bases, with 9 bases lying between them. Germline lookup yields CDR1 LNHNV and CDR2 YYDKDF (reference sequence). CDR3 sequence: CATSRGGPTYEQYF. The CDR3 bases are TGTGCCACCAGCAGAGGAGGGCCTACCTACGAGCAGTACTTC. Full variable domain (missing parts from reference TRBV15 and TRBJ2-7): DAMVIQNPRYQVTQFGKPVTLSCSQTLNHNVMYWYQQKSSQAPKLLFHYYDKDFNNEADTPDNFQSRRPNTSFCFLDIRSPGLGDTAMYLCATSRGGPTYEQYFGPGTRLTVT.

This clonotype was observed many times. The chain recombines TRBV7-2 with TRBJ2-6; D perhaps matches TRBD2 (5 bases). The V end was cut by 3 bases, the J end by 2 bases, with 11 bases between. Germline V CDR1 and CDR2: SGHTA, FQGNSA. The CDR3 loop spans 16 amino acids. The CDR3 spells CASSLGSLPGANVLTF. The CDR3 bases are TGTGCCAGCAGCTTGGGGAGTTTACCTGGGGCCAACGTCCTGACTTTC.

This clonotype was counted at least ten times. This chain uses TRBV28 with TRBJ2-7; 8 nucleotides line up with TRBD2. Per germline, CDR1 MDHEN and CDR2 SYDVKM. The CDR3 has 14 amino acids. V was pared by 5 bases and J by 8 bases, with 11 bases of the junction left unmatched. The CDR3, as DNA: TGTGCCAGCAGTGCCTTGCAGCGGGAGAGGAAGCAGTACTTC. Its protein product is CASSALQRERKQYF.

This clonotype came up many times. The chain uses TRBV21-1 and TRBJ1-2. TRBV21-1 is a known pseudogene. The CDR3 has 15 residues. The CDR3 sequence is CASSKESQVIYGYTF. CDR3 in DNA: TGTGCCAGCAGCAAAGAATCCCAGGTTATCTATGGCTACACCTTC.

This clonotype showed up many times. The J gene is TRBJ2-3, the V gene TRBV4-2; 9 positions match TRBD2. The germline CDR1 and CDR2 sequences are LGHNA and YNFKEQ. The CDR3 is 16 residues long. With V trimmed by 4 bases and J by 4 bases, 9 bases remained unmatched. CDR3 amino acids: CASSPRLAAIADTQYF. The CDR3 DNA sequence: TGTGCCAGCAGCCCCCGACTAGCGGCGATCGCAGATACGCAGTATTTT.

The table lists this clonotype with many counts. The chain couples TRBV10-3 to TRBJ2-7; D is perhaps TRBD2 (6 bases). Deletions cut 7 bases from V and 7 bases from J, with 23 bases between. CDR1 is ENHRY, CDR2 SYGVKD, per germline. This CDR3 contains 15 residues. The CDR3 nucleotides are TGTGCCATCACCCCGGGAACGGGAGAGTCGAGAGAGCAGTACTTC. Protein sequence: CAITPGTGESREQYF.

This clonotype was seen repeatedly, ten times or more. This chain connects TRBV29-1 to TRBJ2-2, with D perhaps matching TRBD2 (6 bases). V lost 3 bases, J lost 4 bases, and 9 bases lay in between. The CDR3 is 13 amino acids. Germline CDR1 reads SQVTM; CDR2 reads ANQGSEA. The CDR3 DNA sequence: TGCAGCGTTGAGTCGCGGGGCACCGGGGAGCTGTTTTTT. It yields the protein CSVESRGTGELFF.

This clonotype was recorded many times. The rearrangement uses TRBV6-2 or TRBV6-3 and TRBJ1-5; the D gene is possibly TRBD1 (6 bases). This CDR3 contains 18 residues. V gave up 0 bases and J gave up 4 bases, with 19 bases separating them. The germline V gene has CDR1 MNHEY and CDR2 SVGEGT. The CDR3, as DNA: TGTGCCAGCAGTTACTCCGTGACAGGTTTCGAGCGAAATCAGCCCCAGCATTTT. This codes for CASSYSVTGFERNQPQHF.

The CDR3 loop reads CASRPTSGGTDTQYF. The CDR3 coding sequence is TGTGCCAGCAGGCCCACTAGCGGGGGGACAGATACGCAGTATTTT. This chain links TRBV6-1 with TRBJ2-3; 12 bases are a match to TRBD2. Germline V gene lookup returns CDR1 MNHNS and CDR2 SASEGT. The CDR3 runs 15 residues. J lost 3 bases, V lost 6 bases, and 4 bases had no gene match.

In this sample, this clonotype turned up many times. The chain links TRBV20-1 to TRBJ2-3; no definite D call. Germline lookup yields CDR1 DFQATT and CDR2 SNEGSKA (reference sequence). The ends were cut back, 2 bases at V and 2 bases at J, with 8 bases in the middle. CDR3 length equals 13 residues. CDR3 protein: CSARQYNTDTQYF. CDR3 nucleotides: TGCAGTGCTAGACAGTACAACACAGATACGCAGTATTTT.

This clonotype was detected ten times or more. The chain recombines TRBV6-2 or TRBV6-3 with TRBJ2-1, with D perhaps matching TRBD1 (7 bases). The germline CDR1 and CDR2 sequences are MNHEY and SVGEGT. CDR3 length equals 14 residues. Trimming left V 2 bases short and J 8 bases short, with 13 bases between. This CDR3 reads CASSYLIRGDEQFF. The CDR3 coding sequence is TGTGCCAGCAGTTACCTCATCAGGGGGGATGAGCAGTTCTTC.

This clonotype was recorded at least ten times. The V call is TRBV10-3, the J call TRBJ2-3; D might be TRBD1 or TRBD2, each matching 5 bases. The CDR3 spans 15 residues. Germline CDR1 is ENHRY and CDR2 is SYGVKD. V was cut by 4 bases and J by 0 bases, with 11 bases left in between. In DNA, the CDR3 is TGTGCCATCAGTGGCCGGGACGCTAGCACAGATACGCAGTATTTT. Amino acid sequence: CAISGRDASTDTQYF.

Points on this clonotype: A much larger clone sits a single nucleotide away, making a read error possible. This sequence joins TRBV4-1 and TRBJ2-1, with no clear D. The length of the CDR3 is 13 residues. Trimming left V 2 bases short and J 8 bases short, with 10 bases between. The germline V gene has CDR1 MGHRA and CDR2 YSYEKL. In DNA, the CDR3 is TGCGCCAGCAGCCAACCCTGCGGAGATGAGCAGTTCTTC. Its protein is CASSQPCGDEQFF.

This clonotype was counted at least ten times. The chain carries TRBV20-1 and TRBJ2-3; D possibly corresponds to TRBD2 (7 bases). CDR3 length: 13 residues. V dropped 3 bases and J dropped 4 bases, with 11 bases sitting between them. Germline CDR1 DFQATT, CDR2 SNEGSKA (reference sequence). CDR3 coding DNA: TGCAGTGCTAGTGGCGGGGGCGCAGATACGCAGTATTTT. Protein: CSASGGGADTQYF.

This clonotype was detected ten times or more. V is TRBV7-6 and J is TRBJ1-1; D is perhaps TRBD1 (5 bases). Germline loops: CDR1 SGHVS, CDR2 FNYEAQ. Between the trimmed V and J ends, which lost 2 bases and 0 bases, there was a span of 10 bases. The CDR3 loop spans 15 amino acids. CDR3 coding DNA: TGTGCCAGCAGCTTATCTCAGGGCATGAACACTGAAGCTTTCTTT. Encoded protein: CASSLSQGMNTEAFF.

This clonotype was observed at least ten times. The junction departs from germline at one end; a sequencing error may be responsible. The chain is built from TRBV20-1 and TRBJ2-1, with D possibly TRBD1 on 7 matching bases. The CDR3 spans 11 residues. Germline CDR1 is DFQATT and CDR2 is SNEGSKA (reference sequence). The CDR3 sequence is CQQGSGDEQFF. DNA of the CDR3: TGTCAACAGGGGTCGGGGGATGAGCAGTTCTTC.

This clonotype was seen repeatedly, ten times or more. This chain connects TRBV20-1 to TRBJ1-4, with TRBD1 as a possible D gene (6 bases). V lost 6 bases and J 0 bases, leaving 17 bases between the germline ends. CDR1 is DFQATT, CDR2 SNEGSKA, per germline (reference sequence). The length of the CDR3 is 16 residues. CDR3 DNA sequence: TGCAGTGCCCACGGGGGGGGCGCGGCAACTAATGAAAAACTGTTTTTT. Translated, it gives CSAHGGGAATNEKLFF.

In its sample, this clonotype was seen many times. This sequence joins TRBV27 and TRBJ2-1; 13 bases align to TRBD2. CDR3 length equals 15 residues. CDR1 MNHEY and CDR2 SMNVEV come from the germline V gene (reference sequence). Trimming took 8 bases from V and 9 from J; bases not matched to a gene: 10. CDR3 sequence (DNA): TGTGCCAGCCTCCGTAGGACTAGCGGGAGCGGTGAGCAGTTCTTC. Translated, it gives CASLRRTSGSGEQFF.

This clonotype was observed many times. This chain uses TRBV5-5 with TRBJ1-4; the match to TRBD1 covers 9 bases. The germline gives CDR1 SGHKS, CDR2 YYEKEE (reference sequence). This CDR3 comprises 13 residues. V was clipped by 4 bases and J by 8 bases; unmatched bases: 3. Here the CDR3 reads CASSGGTGEKLFF. DNA of the CDR3: TGTGCCAGCAGCGGCGGGACAGGGGAAAAACTGTTTTTT.

Many counts were recorded for this clonotype. The J gene is TRBJ1-3, the V gene TRBV11-2, with D possibly TRBD1 on 5 matching bases. There are 15 residues in the CDR3. The V gene's germline CDR1 is SGHAT and CDR2 FQNNGV. Trimming removed 3 bases at V and 4 bases at J, with 13 bases between. The CDR3 bases are TGTGCCAGCAGCTTGTACAGGACCCGAGGAAACACCATATATTTT. Translating it yields CASSLYRTRGNTIYF.

This clonotype was detected once. This chain joins TRBV5-1 and TRBJ2-3; 8 nucleotides align to TRBD2. CDR3 length: 15 amino acids. CDR1 is SGHRS and CDR2 is YFSETQ in the germline V gene. With V trimmed by 4 bases and J by 5 bases, 9 bases remained unmatched. In DNA form, the CDR3 reads TGCGCCAGCAGCCCGGGAGGGACAAGAGGAGATACGCAGTATTTT. This sequence encodes CASSPGGTRGDTQYF. The full variable domain, rest sourced from reference TRBV5-1 and TRBJ2-3, is KAGVTQTPRYLIKTRGQQVTLSCSPISGHRSVSWYQQTPGQGLQFLFEYFSETQRNKGNFPGRFSGRQFSNSRSEMNVSTLELGDSALYLCASSPGGTRGDTQYFGPGTRLTVL.

V gene TRBV5-1 combines with J gene TRBJ2-7; D gene uncertain. Germline values: CDR1 SGHRS, CDR2 YFSETQ. Trimming removed 0 bases from V and 5 bases from J, with 15 bases in between. The CDR3 is made up of 15 amino acids. The CDR3 DNA sequence: TGCGCCAGCAGCTTGGGTTTTGGGTTATCGGACGAGCAGTACTTC. Translating gives CASSLGFGLSDEQYF.

This clonotype was counted at least ten times. The chain uses TRBV28 and TRBJ2-3; D might be TRBD1 (5 bases). This CDR3 is 14 amino acids long. Deletions cut 1 base from V and 5 bases from J, with 10 bases between. The germline V gene encodes CDR1 MDHEN and CDR2 SYDVKM. The CDR3 coding sequence is TGTGCCAGCAGTTTATTCCAGGGTAAAGATACGCAGTATTTT. It translates to CASSLFQGKDTQYF.

This clonotype was seen ten or more times. The chain carries TRBV6-2 or TRBV6-3 and TRBJ1-4, with D possibly being TRBD1 (5 bases). CDR3 length: 13 amino acids. The V gene lost 0 bases and the J gene lost 8 bases, with 7 bases spanning the gap. CDR1 is MNHEY, CDR2 SVGEGT, per germline. CDR3 nucleotide sequence: TGTGCCAGCAGTTACTCGTCAGGGGAAAAACTGTTTTTT. Translating gives CASSYSSGEKLFF.

The chain recombines TRBV4-1 with TRBJ2-3; D gene ambiguous. The V end was cut by 1 base, the J end by 5 bases, with 10 bases between. The CDR3 is 14 amino acids. Germline values: CDR1 MGHRA, CDR2 YSYEKL. CDR3 nucleotide sequence: TGCGCCAGCAGCCAAGTTCCTTTTCGAGATACGCAGTATTTT. Protein sequence: CASSQVPFRDTQYF.

Many counts were recorded for this clonotype. The chain recombines TRBV20-1 with TRBJ1-5; D may be TRBD1 (5 bases). Deletions cut 8 bases from V and 2 bases from J, with 10 bases between. Germline V gene sequence: CDR1 DFQATT, CDR2 SNEGSKA (reference sequence). The CDR3 length is 12 residues. The chain's CDR3 is CSIGTGNQPQHF. CDR3 DNA: TGCAGTATTGGGACGGGCAATCAGCCCCAGCATTTT.